The 3 T cell receptor beta chains presented below share a single source sample, sequenced in a study of T cell changes during pregnancy in multiple sclerosis. The method was immunoSEQ multiplex PCR; TCRdb's version includes in-frame clones alone and lacks a portion of them. Among around 88,000 clones, about 89% were seen once, and the ten largest hold more than 2.5%. The sample in question was peripheral blood, obtained in the first trimester of pregnancy. The source of these receptors is a female donor with multiple sclerosis, enrolled in a pregnancy study.

This clone turned up a few times. The rearrangement joins TRBV9 to TRBJ2-3; 7 bases map to TRBD1. With V trimmed by 3 bases and J by 3 bases, 10 bases remained unmatched. Per germline, CDR1 SGDLS and CDR2 YYNGEE. This CDR3 is 16 amino acids long. Here the CDR3 reads CASSGGQWGLTDTQYF. In nucleotides, the CDR3 is TGTGCCAGCAGCGGGGGACAGTGGGGGCTAACAGATACGCAGTATTTT.

V usage is TRBV28 and J usage is TRBJ1-5; possibly TRBD1 for D (6 bases). Trimming pared 5 bases from V and 2 bases from J, leaving 10 bases between. The CDR3 has 14 residues. The V gene's germline CDR1 is MDHEN and CDR2 SYDVKM. CDR3 DNA sequence: TGTGCCAGCAGTGGAAGACAGGGCAATCAGCCCCAGCATTTT. Protein sequence: CASSGRQGNQPQHF.

The gene calls are TRBV18 and TRBJ1-5; D unresolved. Germline CDR1 KGHSH, CDR2 LQKENI. CDR3 length: 17 amino acids. Trimming cost V 5 bases and J 5 bases, with 22 bases left between them. DNA of the CDR3: TGTGCCAGCTCAGCCATACCGGGTCCGACGGTGGATCAGCCCCAGCATTTT. Translation: CASSAIPGPTVDQPQHF.